One T cell receptor beta chain is described in this entry. The authors' processing: Nucleated cell number was recorded as an estimate derived from reference gene primer amplification. The method was immunoSEQ multiplex PCR; TCRdb's version includes in-frame clones alone and lacks a portion of them. The D gene and trimming were derived from the DNA, and the V and J assignments and clone size from that table. The sample records about 100,000 clones, more than 75% being singletons. The data were taken from a study of blood T cell repertoires in COVID-19. Background on the study: Sites in the United States, Italy and Spain provided acute and convalescent COVID-19 samples. Nucleic acid was either cDNA or gDNA, and it came from T cells, B-cell-depleted T cells, or PBMCs.

Trimming removed 2 bases from V and 2 bases from J, with 14 bases in between. This CDR3 is built from 16 residues. The germline CDR1 and CDR2 sequences are SGDLS and YYNGEE. The chain carries TRBV9 and TRBJ2-1, with a tentative D call TRBD1 (6 bases). The clonotype comes from a human donor in a cohort sampled during active COVID-19. The material sequenced was peripheral blood. CDR3 loop: CASSVSGTPTYNEQFF. The CDR3 DNA reads TGTGCCAGCAGCGTTTCCGGGACACCAACCTACAATGAGCAGTTCTTC.